This entry concerns a single T cell receptor (beta chain). Its specificity is unknown. PCR used 60 Vbeta primers and 13 Jbeta primers. Generated by immunoSEQ multiplex PCR, the TCRdb table keeps only in-frame clones and is missing some. The sample shows fewer than 200,000 clones, approximately 80% of them seen only once. The sample originates from a study of cytomegalovirus exposure and HLA in healthy donors. The study's findings and limits: When the data were analyzed later, several of the most significant clusters appeared to be linked to common viral pathogens.

This CDR3 is built from 15 residues. The trim removed 6 bases at V and 2 bases at J, leaving 3 bases unmatched. Per the germline V gene, CDR1 is SNHLY and CDR2 is FYNNEI. The chain links TRBV2 to TRBJ1-3, with 11 bases that match TRBD1. The specimen was PBMCs. The clonotype originates from a woman under 40 in good health and CMV-seropositive. Written as DNA, the CDR3 is TGTGCCAGCAGATGGGGACAGGGGGCTGGAAACACCATATATTTT. Translating it yields CASRWGQGAGNTIYF.